One sample yielded the 20 T cell receptor beta chains listed below, sequenced in a study of cytomegalovirus exposure and HLA in healthy donors. The PCR contained 60 Vbeta and 13 Jbeta primers. Data came from immunoSEQ multiplex PCR; TCRdb stores just in-frame clones and leaves some out. The sample holds over 110,000 clones, approximately 80% seen once. The sequencing sample was made of PBMCs. These receptors were collected from an older woman in good health and CMV-seropositive.

The rearrangement uses TRBV5-4 and TRBJ2-5; 8 bases agree with TRBD1. CDR1 is SGHNT and CDR2 is YYREEE in the germline V gene (reference sequence). Trimming removed 3 bases from V and 3 bases from J; junction bases left unmatched: 13. The length of the CDR3 is 17 residues. The DNA for the CDR3 is TGTGCCAGCAGCTCTGGGGGCGTCAACAGGGGGAAAGAGACCCAGTACTTC. This codes for CASSSGGVNRGKETQYF.

The rearrangement joins TRBV28 to TRBJ2-7; D might be TRBD2 (5 bases). Germline CDR1 MDHEN, CDR2 SYDVKM. CDR3 length: 13 amino acids. Trimming stripped 10 bases from V and 2 bases from J, with 15 bases between. As DNA, the CDR3 is TGTGCCACCGAGGTCCCGGGAACCTACGAGCAGTACTTC. It translates to CATEVPGTYEQYF.

CDR3 sequence reads: CASSSSVTGELFF. Here the CDR3 DNA reads TGTGCCAGCAGCTCGAGCGTCACCGGGGAGCTGTTTTTT. The chain combines TRBV7-3 with TRBJ2-2; D gene ambiguous. The CDR3 is 13 amino acids. Germline loops: CDR1 SGHTA, CDR2 FQGTGA. V lost 4 bases to trimming and J lost 4 bases, with 7 bases between them.

V gene TRBV7-2 combines with J gene TRBJ1-2; D perhaps matches TRBD1 (6 bases). There are 13 residues in the CDR3. The V gene's germline CDR1 is SGHTA and CDR2 FQGNSA. The V and J ends lost 5 bases and 4 bases respectively, with 11 bases between them. The CDR3 loop is CASSQDRLYGYTF. The CDR3 nucleotides are TGTGCCAGCAGCCAAGACAGGCTCTATGGCTACACCTTC.

This chain connects TRBV9 to TRBJ2-7, with TRBD2 matching 11 bases. The junction had 5 bases not matched to a gene; V was cut back by 3 bases and J by 6 bases. Germline CDR1 reads SGDLS; CDR2 reads YYNGEE. The CDR3 runs 14 residues. CDR3 protein: CASSGGLAGSEQYF. Here the CDR3 DNA reads TGTGCCAGCAGCGGCGGACTAGCGGGTTCCGAGCAGTACTTC.

The V and J genes are TRBV7-9 and TRBJ1-4; D may be TRBD1 (5 bases). Germline V gives CDR1 SEHNR, CDR2 FQNEAQ (reference sequence). V was pared by 5 bases and J by 8 bases, with 15 bases between. The CDR3 consists of 14 residues. The CDR3 DNA reads as TGTGCCAGCAGCCCTCGGAGGGGAAGGGAAAAACTGTTTTTT. Protein: CASSPRRGREKLFF.

The CDR3 sequence is CASSPLGKALYNEQFF. DNA of the CDR3: TGTGCCAGCTCACCACTCGGGAAGGCCTTGTACAATGAGCAGTTCTTC. J is TRBJ2-1 and V is TRBV18; maybe TRBD2 (5 bases). This CDR3 is built from 16 residues. The germline V gene encodes CDR1 KGHSH and CDR2 LQKENI. Trimming removed 1 base at V and 4 bases at J, with 14 bases between.

This clone has a single count. For the CDR3, the DNA is TGTGCCAGCAGCTTGGGGGACACAGAAACCTATGGCTACACCTTC. Its protein product is CASSLGDTETYGYTF. This chain connects TRBV7-2 to TRBJ1-2, with D tentatively TRBD1 (6 bases). CDR1 is SGHTA, CDR2 FQGNSA, per germline. CDR3 length: 15 amino acids. Trimming took 3 bases from V and 4 from J, leaving 15 bases between them.

The CDR3 sequence: CASSPGLALANEQFF. In DNA form, the CDR3 reads TGTGCCAGCAGCCCCGGACTAGCGTTGGCCAATGAGCAGTTCTTC. V usage is TRBV7-6 and J usage is TRBJ2-1; TRBD2 matches at 9 bases. Germline CDR1 SGHVS, CDR2 FNYEAQ. Trimming cost V 5 bases and J 6 bases; bases outside gene matches: 8. This CDR3 contains 15 residues.

The chain couples TRBV29-1 to TRBJ1-1; 7 nucleotides agree with TRBD1. Germline V gene data show CDR1 as SQVTM and CDR2 as ANQGSEA. The CDR3 runs to 11 residues. The V and J ends lost 7 bases and 5 bases, in that order; junction bases with no gene match: 4. CDR3 nucleotide sequence: TGCAGCGCCTCAGGGGGGACTGAAGCTTTCTTT. This encodes CSASGGTEAFF.

The chain couples TRBV28 to TRBJ1-1, with no clear D. Germline V gene sequence: CDR1 MDHEN, CDR2 SYDVKM. There are 14 residues in the CDR3. Trimming left V 1 base short and J 1 base short, with 7 bases between. In nucleotides, the CDR3 is TGTGCCAGCAGTTTATTTGGCTGGAACACTGAAGCTTTCTTT. Protein: CASSLFGWNTEAFF.

The V gene is TRBV29-1, the J gene TRBJ1-1; 8 positions match TRBD1. Germline V gene data show CDR1 as SQVTM and CDR2 as ANQGSEA. The CDR3 length is 11 residues. V lost 7 bases to trimming and J lost 4 bases; unmatched junction nucleotides: 2. This CDR3 is CSGQGITEAFF. The CDR3 nucleotides read TGCAGCGGACAGGGGATCACTGAAGCTTTCTTT.

The CDR3 spells CASSLLGSETQYF. The CDR3 DNA is TGTGCCAGCAGTTTATTGGGGAGTGAGACCCAGTACTTC. The V gene is TRBV27, the J gene TRBJ2-5, with D maybe TRBD2 (5 bases). There are 13 residues in the CDR3. The V end lost 1 base, the J end lost 5 bases, and 8 bases lay between the germline ends. CDR1 MNHEY and CDR2 SMNVEV come from the germline V gene (reference sequence).

The chain employs TRBV7-8 and TRBJ1-3; D is unclear. The CDR3 is made up of 13 amino acids. Germline CDR1 reads SGHVS; CDR2 reads FQNEAQ. Deletions cut 4 bases from V and 2 bases from J, with 6 bases between. The chain's CDR3 is CASSSNPGNTIYF. Written as DNA, the CDR3 is TGTGCCAGCAGCTCCAATCCTGGAAACACCATATATTTT. Using reference TRBV7-8 and TRBJ1-3 for the parts outside the CDR3, the full variable domain is GAGVSQSPRYKVAKRGQDVALRCDPISGHVSLFWYQQALGQGPEFLTYFQNEAQLDKSGLPSDRFFAERPEGSVSTLKIQRTQQEDSAVYLCASSSNPGNTIYFGEGSWLTVV.

The chain couples TRBV11-3 to TRBJ2-7; TRBD2 matches 7 bases. The CDR3 loop spans 15 amino acids. Germline V CDR1 and CDR2: SGHNT, YENEEA. V shed 0 bases and J 0 bases; nucleotides not matched to a gene: 2. CDR3 nucleotides: TGTGCCAGCAGCTTAGAAGCGGGGAGCTCCTACGAGCAGTACTTC. Its protein product is CASSLEAGSSYEQYF.

This chain connects TRBV7-9 to TRBJ1-4, with D tentatively TRBD1 (5 bases). The CDR3 sequence is 14 residues long. Trimming removed 2 bases from V and 7 bases from J, with 11 bases in between. Per the germline V gene, CDR1 is SEHNR and CDR2 is FQNEAQ (reference sequence). The CDR3 loop is CASSLIVGGEKLFF. The CDR3 coding sequence is TGTGCCAGCAGCTTAATAGTGGGGGGTGAAAAACTGTTTTTT.

CDR3 sequence (DNA): TGTGCCAGCAGCTTAGTAGCGAGCGGGGCGAACACCGGGGAGCTGTTTTTT. This translates into CASSLVASGANTGELFF. The V call is TRBV7-9, the J call TRBJ2-2, with 7 bases aligning to TRBD2. The CDR3 loop spans 17 amino acids. Germline V gene data show CDR1 as SEHNR and CDR2 as FQNEAQ (reference sequence). V lost 1 base to trimming and J lost 0 bases; unmatched junction nucleotides: 5.

The chain recombines TRBV10-3 with TRBJ1-1; D is unresolved. V lost 2 bases, J lost 1 base, and 8 bases lay in between. The CDR3 is 14 amino acids. Per the germline V gene, CDR1 is ENHRY and CDR2 is SYGVKD. CDR3: CAISEVQPNTEAFF. DNA for the CDR3: TGTGCCATCAGTGAGGTACAACCGAACACTGAAGCTTTCTTT.

This chain joins TRBV9 and TRBJ2-2; D gene unclear. This CDR3 spans 14 amino acids. The ends were cut back, 4 bases at V and 5 bases at J, with 12 bases in the middle. Germline loops: CDR1 SGDLS, CDR2 YYNGEE. The CDR3 region is CASSPQTRTGELFF. The CDR3 DNA is TGTGCCAGCAGCCCCCAGACACGGACCGGGGAGCTGTTTTTT.

The CDR3 here is CASSRGSSGINEQFF. In DNA form, the CDR3 reads TGTGCCAGCAGCCGGGGTTCTAGCGGGATAAATGAGCAGTTCTTC. The J gene is TRBJ2-1, the V gene TRBV7-9; 9 positions match TRBD2. Trimming removed 5 bases from V and 7 bases from J; junction bases left unmatched: 9. Germline values: CDR1 SEHNR, CDR2 FQNEAQ (reference sequence). The CDR3 is 15 residues long.